The 12 T cell receptor beta chains given below trace back to one sample, sequenced in a study of human T cells and chemical hapten exposure. MiXCR was run by TCRdb on the RACE reads, yielding one entry per CDR3 protein. The table shows more than 80,000 distinct CDR3 sequences, with more than 9% occurring only once. The time point was: patch test 2, 6 weeks after DPC sensitization. Regarding treatment: therapeutic diphenylcyclopropenone sensitization with weekly scalp DPC. The starting material was whole blood, obtained in connection with sensitization to the hapten diphenylcyclopropenone (DPC). These TCRs come from a woman aged 50 to 60 with alopecia areata. Some clones in this sample may be carry-over from other donors' samples.

This clonotype is labeled medium-sized. The chain is built from TRBV5-5 and TRBJ2-7; 12 nucleotides align to TRBD1. CDR1 is SGHKS and CDR2 is YYEKEE in the germline V gene (reference sequence). CDR3 length equals 16 residues. V lost 0 bases, J lost 6 bases, and 7 bases stayed unmatched. CDR3 region: CASSLGPGTGGGEQYF. CDR3 DNA: TGTGCCAGCAGCTTGGGGCCCGGGACAGGGGGCGGCGAGCAGTACTTC.

This rearrangement joins TRBV7-9 to TRBJ2-7; no clear D. In germline, CDR1 is SEHNR, CDR2 FQNEAQ (reference sequence). Between the trimmed V and J ends, which lost 2 bases and 1 base, there was a span of 6 bases. CDR3 length: 13 residues. The CDR3 nucleotides are TGTGCCAGCAGCTTATTACAGTCCTACGAGCAGTACTTC. This translates into CASSLLQSYEQYF.

The chain recombines TRBV6-1 with TRBJ1-1; 8 nucleotides align to TRBD1. Unmatched junction bases numbered 2, after V lost 4 bases and J lost 4 bases. CDR1 and CDR2 from the germline V gene are MNHNS and SASEGT. The CDR3 spans 13 residues. The CDR3 bases are TGTGCCAGCAGTGGAGGACAGGGCACTGAAGCTTTCTTT. Translation gives CASSGGQGTEAFF.

This clonotype was observed at least ten times. The rearrangement links TRBV12-3 or TRBV12-4 to TRBJ2-3; TRBD2 matches at 7 bases. The CDR3 runs 16 residues. V lost 0 bases and J lost 1; bases outside the gene matches: 4. As DNA, the CDR3 is TGTGCCAGCAGTTTAGCGCTAGCGGAGGGCACAGATACGCAGTATTTT. Translating gives CASSLALAEGTDTQYF.

Ten or more counts support this clonotype. This chain uses TRBV9 with TRBJ2-1; perhaps TRBD1 as D (6 bases). Trimming took off 4 bases at V and 4 bases at J, with 12 bases between the two ends. This CDR3 is built from 14 residues. Germline assignment: CDR1 SGDLS and CDR2 YYNGEE. CDR3 DNA: TGTGCCAGCAGCCCTAGGACAGTGTACAATGAGCAGTTCTTC. It yields the protein CASSPRTVYNEQFF.

This clonotype was detected ten times or more. The J gene is TRBJ2-5, the V gene TRBV14; 10 positions agree with TRBD2. V lost 0 bases, J lost 5 bases, and 9 bases stayed unmatched. CDR1 is SGHDN and CDR2 is FVKESK in the germline V gene. The CDR3 has 17 amino acids. The CDR3 DNA follows: TGTGCCAGCAGCCAAGATCCACCCCTAGCGGGAGATGAGACCCAGTACTTC. It specifies CASSQDPPLAGDETQYF.

This clonotype was recorded at least ten times. The chain has TRBV29-1 and TRBJ2-7; D may match TRBD1 or TRBD2 (5 bases each). Germline lookup yields CDR1 SQVTM and CDR2 ANQGSEA. V lost 6 bases, J lost 5 bases, and 20 bases lay in between. This CDR3 spans 14 amino acids. The CDR3 nucleotides are TGCAGCGTCATCTCCCGGGACGCCGGCCACGAGCAGTACTTC. It encodes CSVISRDAGHEQYF.

This clonotype was counted only a few times. The genes are TRBV19 and TRBJ2-1, with D possibly called TRBD1 or TRBD2 (5 bases each). Germline V gives CDR1 LNHDA, CDR2 SQIVND (reference sequence). Between the trimmed V and J ends, which lost 3 bases and 3 bases, there was a span of 9 bases. This CDR3 is built from 14 residues. The CDR3 is CASSITGGYNEQFF. CDR3 DNA sequence: TGTGCCAGTAGTATTACTGGGGGCTACAATGAGCAGTTCTTC.

This clonotype was counted at least ten times. The chain uses TRBV28 and TRBJ2-7; D is uncertain. The V end lost 5 bases, the J end lost 3 bases, and 14 bases lay between the germline ends. The CDR3 extends over 14 amino acids. From germline, CDR1 is MDHEN and CDR2 SYDVKM. CDR3 sequence: CASSPSGPGYEQYF. Written as DNA, the CDR3 is TGTGCCAGCAGTCCCTCGGGCCCAGGCTACGAGCAGTACTTC.

This clonotype was seen at least ten times. The rearrangement joins TRBV5-1 to TRBJ2-1; perhaps TRBD1 as D (6 bases). This CDR3 comprises 14 residues. Germline V CDR1 and CDR2: SGHRS, YFSETQ. The V and J ends lost 4 bases and 2 bases respectively, with 10 bases between them. In DNA form, the CDR3 reads TGCGCCAGCAGCGCTGGACAGACCTACAATGAGCAGTTCTTC. This translates into CASSAGQTYNEQFF.

The chain employs TRBV6-5 and TRBJ1-1; perhaps TRBD1 as D (6 bases). With 0 bases removed from V and 6 bases from J, the gap between germline ends came to 14 bases. Germline V gene lookup returns CDR1 MNHEY and CDR2 SVGAGI. CDR3 length equals 15 residues. Here the CDR3 reads CASSYSKGGRAEAFF. In nucleotides, the CDR3 is TGTGCCAGCAGTTACTCGAAGGGGGGGAGAGCTGAAGCTTTCTTT.

This clonotype was seen at least ten times. This rearrangement joins TRBV12-3 or TRBV12-4 to TRBJ2-2; D uncertain. This CDR3 contains 11 residues. V was shortened by 5 bases and J by 4 bases, with 2 bases between the two germline ends. CDR3 DNA: TGTGCCAGCAGTCGCACCGGGGAGCTGTTTTTT. This sequence encodes CASSRTGELFF.